This TCR beta chain was identified during a study of blood T cells in healthy people across ages. Investigators took about 10 milliliters of peripheral blood from every donor. No fewer than 6 micrograms of total RNA were isolated from every sample. A note on this clonotype: No antigen is known for it.

Overall study findings and caveats: Strongly correlated with naive T cell percentage was TCR beta diversity. Since the PBMCs were unsorted, naive and antigen-experienced cells could not be conclusively compared.

Germline loops: CDR1 SGHTA, CDR2 FQGNSA. V lost 5 bases, J lost 7 bases, and 21 bases lay in between. The CDR3 runs to 16 residues. The authors ran a second PCR of about 7 to 11 cycles using a sample-barcoded 5' primer and a J-beta primer mix. TCRdb independently ran MiXCR on the 5' RACE reads; one entry per CDR3 protein. The sample holds some 1,500,000 distinct CDR3 sequences, roughly 43% seen once. The chain has TRBV7-2 and TRBJ2-1; tentative D call: TRBD2 (5 bases). The source of this sequence is a woman between 18 and 29 years old in good health. The source material was blood. The DNA for the CDR3 is TGTGCCAGCAGCACCCTCGGACTTCCTTCGGGAAATGAGCAGTTCTTC. Residues: CASSTLGLPSGNEQFF.